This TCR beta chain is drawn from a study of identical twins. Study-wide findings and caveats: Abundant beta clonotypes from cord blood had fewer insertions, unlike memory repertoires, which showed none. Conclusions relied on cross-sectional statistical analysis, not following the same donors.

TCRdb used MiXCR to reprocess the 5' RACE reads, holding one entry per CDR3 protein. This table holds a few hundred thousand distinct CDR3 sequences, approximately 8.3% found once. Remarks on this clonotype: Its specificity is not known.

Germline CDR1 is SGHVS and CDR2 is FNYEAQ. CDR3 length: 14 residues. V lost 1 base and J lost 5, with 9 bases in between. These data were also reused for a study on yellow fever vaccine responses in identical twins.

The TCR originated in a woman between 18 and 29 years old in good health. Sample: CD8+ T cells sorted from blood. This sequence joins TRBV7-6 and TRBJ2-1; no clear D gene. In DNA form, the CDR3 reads TGTGCCAGCAGCTTAGAGACTGGTAACAATGAGCAGTTCTTC. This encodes CASSLETGNNEQFF. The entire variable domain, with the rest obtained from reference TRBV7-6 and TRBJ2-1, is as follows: GAGVSQSPRYKVTKRGQDVALRCDPISGHVSLYWYRQALGQGPEFLTYFNYEAQQDKSGLPNDRFSAERPEGSISTLTIQRTEQRDSAMYRCASSLETGNNEQFFGPGTRLTVL.